The source of this T cell receptor (beta chain) is a study of blood T cell repertoires in COVID-19. Study at large: Both acute and convalescent COVID-19 samples were obtained from the United States, Italy and Spain.

Germline CDR1 reads SGHTA; CDR2 reads FQGTGA. V was clipped by 1 base and J by 4 bases, with 6 bases between them. The CDR3 is 13 amino acids. The assay was immunoSEQ multiplex PCR, and TCRdb's table has in-frame clones only and misses some. The table shows about 200,000 clones, with 75% to 90% occurring only once. The chain carries TRBV7-3 and TRBJ2-3; D remains unclear. The clonotype originates from a woman aged 25 to 45 who had recovered from COVID-19. The source material was PBMCs or T cells enriched from blood (not recorded which). The CDR3 protein is CASSLMGPDTQYF. DNA of the CDR3: TGTGCCAGCAGCTTAATGGGCCCAGATACGCAGTATTTT.